The entry that follows covers one T cell receptor beta chain sequence. What it recognizes is unknown. The junction departs from germline at one end; a sequencing error may be responsible. The data were obtained in a study of T cell responses to AZD1222 COVID-19 vaccine. Regarding the study as a whole: It should be noted that donors were predominantly white British and more often female, and clonal diversity was possibly underestimated. The CD4 TCRs associated with vaccination extended across spike and predominated at 160-218 and 743-854.

This CDR3 comprises 13 residues. Germline V gene sequence: CDR1 LGHNA, CDR2 YSLEER. Some clones are missing from TCRdb's copy, which holds only in-frame ones; the method was immunoSEQ multiplex PCR. The sample carries 120,000 or so clones, around 83% recorded once. The chain carries TRBV4-3 and TRBJ1-5; D is unclear. The clonotype originates from an adult who received the AZD1222 COVID-19 vaccine. The sample was peripheral blood, taken 28 days after the second AZD1222 dose. The CDR3 reads CASSQDSSQPQHF. DNA of the CDR3: TGCGCCAGCAGCCAAGACAGCAGTCAGCCCCAGCATTTT.